This TCR beta chain was sequenced for a study of vaccination effects on CD4 cells after COVID-19. Here immunoSEQ multiplex PCR was the method, and the copy in TCRdb shows in-frame clones only, minus some. The table lists tens of thousands of clones, around two thirds of them singletons. Note on this clone: Its target is not known.

This CDR3 has 13 amino acids. Germline loops: CDR1 SQVTM, CDR2 ANQGSEA. With 7 bases removed from V and 0 bases from J, the gap between germline ends came to 10 bases. Culturing for about 9 days preceded CD4+ T cell isolation. Every participant took two doses of the BNT162b2 or mRNA-1273 vaccine. The sequencing used CD4+ T cells from PBMCs cultured without peptide, collected after COVID-19 vaccination. This clonotype was sampled from a human donor who received a COVID-19 vaccine. This chain uses TRBV29-1 with TRBJ2-1; weak D call: TRBD2 (5 bases). Here the CDR3 DNA reads TGCAGCGCCGAGGGAGCCTCCTACAATGAGCAGTTCTTC. Protein product: CSAEGASYNEQFF.